This T cell receptor (beta chain) was sequenced during a study of blood T cell repertoires in COVID-19. Study overall: Specimens from acute and convalescent COVID-19 originated in the United States, Italy and Spain. Sample material is recorded as cDNA or gDNA derived from T cells, B-cell-depleted T cells, or PBMCs.

Authors' methods: The authors estimated nucleated cell counts from reference gene primer amplification. TCRdb keeps only in-frame clones here, not all; method: immunoSEQ multiplex PCR. V, J and clone size reflect that table, while D and trimming were determined from the DNA. The data contain 200,000 to 250,000 clones, 81% of them singletons. The Seattle patients, enrolled during active infection, were followed longitudinally. This TCR derives from an elderly woman with COVID-19, enrolled during active disease. Material for sequencing was peripheral blood.

The CDR3 sequence is CASSALPGAGSGGYTF. CDR3 DNA: TGTGCCAGCAGTGCGCTTCCAGGGGCCGGTTCTGGAGGCTACACCTTC. This chain connects TRBV28 to TRBJ1-2; weak D call: TRBD1 (6 bases). The CDR3 sequence is 16 residues long. Per the germline V gene, CDR1 is MDHEN and CDR2 is SYDVKM. The germline V and J ends were trimmed by 5 bases and 8 bases, with 24 bases remaining between them.